The next 2 T cell receptor beta chains were all read from a single sample in a study of metastatic and nonmetastatic thyroid tumors. Among the patients, none had received any treatment before thyroid surgery. Using MiXCR, TCRdb re-called clones from the PCR reads. The table shows fewer than 10,000 clones, with under 40% occurring only once. Sample: adjacent normal tissue. The receptors derive from a female donor with papillary thyroid cancer or a benign thyroid nodule (not recorded which). Some clones in this sample may be carry-over from other donors' samples.

The V call is TRBV7-8, the J call TRBJ2-5; 13 nucleotides align to TRBD2. Trimming took 3 bases from V and 8 from J; bases not matched to a gene: 6. Germline V gives CDR1 SGHVS, CDR2 FQNEAQ. This CDR3 region has 15 residues. The CDR3 loop reads CASSLATSGGETQYF. The DNA for the CDR3 is TGTGCCAGCAGCTTGGCTACTAGCGGGGGGGAAACCCAGTACTTC.

This chain connects TRBV5-5 to TRBJ1-5; D not certain. In germline, CDR1 is SGHKS, CDR2 YYEKEE (reference sequence). V lost 3 bases to trimming and J lost 2 bases, with 9 bases between them. CDR3 size: 14 residues. CDR3 in amino acids: CASSSSMGNQPQHF. CDR3 nucleotides: TGTGCCAGCAGCTCTTCAATGGGCAATCAGCCCCAGCATTTT. Supplemented by reference TRBV5-5 and TRBJ1-5, the full variable domain reads DAGVTQSPTHLIKTRGQQVTLRCSPISGHKSVSWYQQVLGQGPQFIFQYYEKEERGRGNFPDRFSARQFPNYSSELNVNALLLGDSALYLCASSSSMGNQPQHFGDGTRLSIL.